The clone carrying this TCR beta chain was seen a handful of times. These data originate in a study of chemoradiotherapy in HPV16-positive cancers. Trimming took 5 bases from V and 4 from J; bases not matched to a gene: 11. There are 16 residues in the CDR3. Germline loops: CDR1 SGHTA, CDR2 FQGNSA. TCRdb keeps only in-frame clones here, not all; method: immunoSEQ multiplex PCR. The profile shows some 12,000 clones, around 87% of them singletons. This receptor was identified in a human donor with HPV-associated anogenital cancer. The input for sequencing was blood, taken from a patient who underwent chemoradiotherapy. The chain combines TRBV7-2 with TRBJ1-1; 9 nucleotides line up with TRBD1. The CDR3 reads CASSTRDRVSFTEAFF. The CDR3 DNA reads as TGTGCCAGCAGCACCCGGGACAGGGTTTCCTTCACTGAAGCTTTCTTT.